The T cell receptor beta chain under discussion was sequenced for a study of T cell repertoires in cytomegalovirus infection. About the research overall: Public TCR beta signatures indicated both CMV infection and matching HLA type.

The CDR3 sequence is 15 residues long. Germline V lookup: CDR1 SEHNR, CDR2 FQNEAQ (reference sequence). Trimming took off 5 bases at V and 3 bases at J, with 13 bases between the two ends. TCRdb analysed the reads with MiXCR anew, one entry per CDR3 protein. Altogether a few hundred thousand distinct CDR3 sequences are present, 15% to 20% being singletons, with the ten largest covering about 11%. Study-level results: Dominant in the ex vivo response were TCR beta clonotypes restricted by HLA-C and specific for CMV.

Comment on this clonotype: Its antigen is as yet unknown.

Sequencing was carried out using PBMCs. The sequence derives from a human donor in good health (CMV status not recorded). Some clones in this sample may be carry-over from other donors' samples. The genes are TRBV7-9 and TRBJ1-4; possible D gene TRBD1, 5 bases. CDR3 in amino acids: CASSPKGWANEKLFF. CDR3 DNA sequence: TGTGCCAGCAGCCCCAAGGGGTGGGCTAATGAAAAACTGTTTTTT. Full variable domain (remainder filled in from reference TRBV7-9 and TRBJ1-4): DTGVSQNPRHKITKRGQNVTFRCDPISEHNRLYWYRQTLGQGPEFLTYFQNEAQLEKSRLLSDRFSAERPKGSFSTLEIQRTEQGDSAMYLCASSPKGWANEKLFFGSGTQLSVL.